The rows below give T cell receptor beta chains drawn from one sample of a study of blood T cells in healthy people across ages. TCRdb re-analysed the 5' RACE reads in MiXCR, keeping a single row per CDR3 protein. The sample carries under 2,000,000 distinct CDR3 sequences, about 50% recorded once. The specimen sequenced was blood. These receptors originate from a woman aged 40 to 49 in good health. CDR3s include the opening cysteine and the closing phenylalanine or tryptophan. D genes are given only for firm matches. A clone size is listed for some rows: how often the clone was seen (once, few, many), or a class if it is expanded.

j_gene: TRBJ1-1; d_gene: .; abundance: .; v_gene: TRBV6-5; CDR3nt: TGTGCCAGCAGTTACTCGATCGCCCGGAGCACTGAAGCTTTCTTT; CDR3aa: CASSYSIARSTEAFF
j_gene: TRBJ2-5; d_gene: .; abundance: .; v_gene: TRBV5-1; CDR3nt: TGCGCCAGCAGCTTGGGGTACCGGGCAGAGACCCAGTACTTC; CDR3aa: CASSLGYRAETQYF
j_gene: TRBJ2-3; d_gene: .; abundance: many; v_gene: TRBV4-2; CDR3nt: TGTGCCAGCAGCCAAGGTCCCGGAAAAGATACGCAGTATTTT; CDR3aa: CASSQGPGKDTQYF
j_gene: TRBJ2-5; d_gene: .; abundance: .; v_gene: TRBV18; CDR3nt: TGTGCCAGCTCACCAAAAACGAATAGTGAGACCCAGTACTTC; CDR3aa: CASSPKTNSETQYF
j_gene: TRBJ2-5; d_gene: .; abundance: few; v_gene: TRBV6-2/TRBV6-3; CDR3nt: TGTGCCAGCAGTAAACCTACAGGGTTGTTGGAGACCCAGTACTTC; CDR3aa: CASSKPTGLLETQYF
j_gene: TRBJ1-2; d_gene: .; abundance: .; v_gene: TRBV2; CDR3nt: TGTGCCAGCGTGGGGGGCAGGGACTATGGCTACACCTTC; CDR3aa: CASVGGRDYGYTF
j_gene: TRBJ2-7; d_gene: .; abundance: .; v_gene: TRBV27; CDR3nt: TGTGCCAGCAAGGGTTGGGGGGCCCCCGCCTACGAGCAGTACTTC; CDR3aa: CASKGWGAPAYEQYF
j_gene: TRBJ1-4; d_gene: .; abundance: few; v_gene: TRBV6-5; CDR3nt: TGTGCCAGCAGTTACCTCGGGCCAACTAATGAAAAACTGTTTTTT; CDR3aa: CASSYLGPTNEKLFF
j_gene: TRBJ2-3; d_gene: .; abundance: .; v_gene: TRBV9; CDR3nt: TGTGCCAGCAGCGTAGGGGGTCATGCACAAGATACGCAGTATTTT; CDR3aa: CASSVGGHAQDTQYF
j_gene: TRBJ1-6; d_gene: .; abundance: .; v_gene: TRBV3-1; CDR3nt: TGTGCCAGCAGCCGAGTTGATTCACCCCTCCACTTT; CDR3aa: CASSRVDSPLHF
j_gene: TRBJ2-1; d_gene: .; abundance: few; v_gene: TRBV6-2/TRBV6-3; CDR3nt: TGTGCCAGCAACCTCGGATCCGCCAATGAGCAGTTCTTC; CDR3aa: CASNLGSANEQFF
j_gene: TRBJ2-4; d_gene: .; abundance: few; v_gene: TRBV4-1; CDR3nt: TGCGCCAGCAGCCAAGCTATGGGGGTCAGAAAAAACATTCAGTACTTC; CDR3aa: CASSQAMGVRKNIQYF
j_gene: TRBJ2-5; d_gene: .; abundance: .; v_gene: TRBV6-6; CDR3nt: TGTGCCAGCAGTTCCGGACACTCAAACTCTGAGACCCAGTACTTC; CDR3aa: CASSSGHSNSETQYF
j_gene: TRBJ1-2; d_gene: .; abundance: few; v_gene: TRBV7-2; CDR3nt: TGTGCCAGCAGCCCAGGACAGCCCGGGTTTTATGGCTACACCTTC; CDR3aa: CASSPGQPGFYGYTF
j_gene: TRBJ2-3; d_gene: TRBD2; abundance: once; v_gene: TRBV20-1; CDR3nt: TGCAGTGCGCCTAAGGGACTAGCGGGCACAGATACGCAGTATTTT; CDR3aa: CSAPKGLAGTDTQYF
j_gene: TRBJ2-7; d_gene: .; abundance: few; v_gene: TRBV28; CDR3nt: TGTGCCAGCAACGGCTGGACGTCCTACGAGCAGTACTTC; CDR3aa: CASNGWTSYEQYF
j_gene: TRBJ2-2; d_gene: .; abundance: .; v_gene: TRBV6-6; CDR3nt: TGTGCCAGCACCTATAGTGCGAACACCGGGGAGCTGTTTTTT; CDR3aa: CASTYSANTGELFF
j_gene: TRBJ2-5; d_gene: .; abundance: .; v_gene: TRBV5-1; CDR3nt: TGCGCCAGCAGCTTCGGACTCCCCGCGGAGACCCAGTACTTC; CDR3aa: CASSFGLPAETQYF
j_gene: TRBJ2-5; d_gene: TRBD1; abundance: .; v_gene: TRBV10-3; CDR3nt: TGTGCCATCAGCGGGACAGGGGGCCCGGAGACCCAGTACTTC; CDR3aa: CAISGTGGPETQYF
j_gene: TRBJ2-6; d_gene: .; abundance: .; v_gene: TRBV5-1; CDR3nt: TGCGCCAGCAGGTCACAGGTCCAAACCGCCTACTCTGGGGCCAACGTCCTGACTTTC; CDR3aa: CASRSQVQTAYSGANVLTF
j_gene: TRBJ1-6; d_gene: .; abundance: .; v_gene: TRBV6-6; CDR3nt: TGTGCCAGCACCCCGGTGTTAGGGTCCTATAATTCACCCCTCCACTTT; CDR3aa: CASTPVLGSYNSPLHF
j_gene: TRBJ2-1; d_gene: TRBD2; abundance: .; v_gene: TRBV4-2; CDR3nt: TGTGCCAGCAGCCAAGAGGTAGCGGGGGGCCAGAACAATGAGCAGTTCTTC; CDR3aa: CASSQEVAGGQNNEQFF
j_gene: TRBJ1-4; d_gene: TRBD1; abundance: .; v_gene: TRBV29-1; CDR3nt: TGCAGCGTCTTCGGACAGGGAACCCGGGAAAAACTGTTTTTT; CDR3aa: CSVFGQGTREKLFF
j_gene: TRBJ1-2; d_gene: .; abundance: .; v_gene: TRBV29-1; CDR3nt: TGCAGCGTTTTAGGGGAAGCCTATGGCTACACCTTC; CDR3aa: CSVLGEAYGYTF
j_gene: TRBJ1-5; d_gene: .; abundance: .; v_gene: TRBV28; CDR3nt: TGTGCCAGCAGTTTTCATACAGGTAGCAATCAGCCCCAGCATTTT; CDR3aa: CASSFHTGSNQPQHF
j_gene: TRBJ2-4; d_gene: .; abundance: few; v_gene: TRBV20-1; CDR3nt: TGCAGTGCTAGAGTTCTAAAGGCAGGGCCCAAAAACATTCAGTACTTC; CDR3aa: CSARVLKAGPKNIQYF
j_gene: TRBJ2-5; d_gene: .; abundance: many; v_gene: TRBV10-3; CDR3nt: TGTGCCATCAGTGACCCGGAACTAGAGACCCAGTACTTC; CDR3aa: CAISDPELETQYF
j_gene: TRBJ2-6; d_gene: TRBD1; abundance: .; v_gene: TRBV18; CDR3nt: TGTGCCAGCTCACCCAACCTAGGCCAGGGGGCGCGGAAATCTGGGGCCAACGTCCTGACTTTC; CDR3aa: CASSPNLGQGARKSGANVLTF
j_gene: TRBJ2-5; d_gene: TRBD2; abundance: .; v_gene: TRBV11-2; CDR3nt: TGTGCCAGCAGCTTAGTCCCTAGCGGGCCACAAGAGACCCAGTACTTC; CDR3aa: CASSLVPSGPQETQYF
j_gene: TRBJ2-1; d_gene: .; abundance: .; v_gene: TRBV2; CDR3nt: TGTGCCAGCAGCTACAGGGGGGGGCAGTTCTTC; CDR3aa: CASSYRGGQFF
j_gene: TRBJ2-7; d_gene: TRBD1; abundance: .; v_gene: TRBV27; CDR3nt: TGTGCCAGCAGTTTACTGGGACAGGGTAACTACGAGCAGTACTTC; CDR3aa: CASSLLGQGNYEQYF
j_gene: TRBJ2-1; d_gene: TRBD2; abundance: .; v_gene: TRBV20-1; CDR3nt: TGCAGTGCTAGAGTTACTAGCGGGGGGGCCTACAATGAGCAGTTCTTC; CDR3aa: CSARVTSGGAYNEQFF
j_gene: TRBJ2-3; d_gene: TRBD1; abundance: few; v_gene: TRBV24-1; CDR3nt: TGTGCCACCATGGGACAGGGAGGTGCAGATACGCAGTATTTT; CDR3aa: CATMGQGGADTQYF
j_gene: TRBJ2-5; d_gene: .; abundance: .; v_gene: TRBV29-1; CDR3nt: TGCAGCGTTGAACTTGTACGCGGGATTGAGACCCAGTACTTC; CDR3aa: CSVELVRGIETQYF
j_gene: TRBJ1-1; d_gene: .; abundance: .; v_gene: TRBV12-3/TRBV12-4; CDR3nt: TGTGCCAGCAGGCCGGGGGCATCGAGGACTGAAGCTTTCTTT; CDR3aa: CASRPGASRTEAFF
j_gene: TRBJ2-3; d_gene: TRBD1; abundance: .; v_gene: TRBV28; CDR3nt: TGTGCCAGCAAGGAGGACAGGGAACCTTTTAGCACAGATACGCAGTATTTT; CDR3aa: CASKEDREPFSTDTQYF
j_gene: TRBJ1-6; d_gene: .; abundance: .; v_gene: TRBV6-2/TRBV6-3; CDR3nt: TGTGCCAGCAGTTACTCGACGGGAGAGTATGCACCCCTCCACTTT; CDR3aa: CASSYSTGEYAPLHF
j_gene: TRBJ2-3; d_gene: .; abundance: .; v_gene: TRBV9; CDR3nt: TGTGCCAGCAGCGTAGATTGGGTGTACACAGATACGCAGTATTTT; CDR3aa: CASSVDWVYTDTQYF
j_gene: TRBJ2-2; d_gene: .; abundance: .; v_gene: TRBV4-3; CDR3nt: TGCGCCAGCAGACAAGAGGTGGGGTCCGGCACCGGGGAGCTGTTTTTT; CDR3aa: CASRQEVGSGTGELFF
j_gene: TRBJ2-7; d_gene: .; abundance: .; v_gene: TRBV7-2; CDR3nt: TGTGCCAGCAGCTTAGGCCCACTATCACGTACCGCTACCTACGAGCAGTACTTC; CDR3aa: CASSLGPLSRTATYEQYF
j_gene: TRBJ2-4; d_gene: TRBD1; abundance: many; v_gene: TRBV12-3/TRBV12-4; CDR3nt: TGTGCCAGCAGTTTGACAGGGGGCGGAAAAAACATTCAGTACTTC; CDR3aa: CASSLTGGGKNIQYF
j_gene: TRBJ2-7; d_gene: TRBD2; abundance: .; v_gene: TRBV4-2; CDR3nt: TGTGCCAGCACCCCAACGGTCGGGACTAGCGACTACAATGAGCAGTACTTC; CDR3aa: CASTPTVGTSDYNEQYF
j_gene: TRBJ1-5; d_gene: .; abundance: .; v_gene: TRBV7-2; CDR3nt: TGTGCCAGCAGCTCCGACAGTTTTCAGCCCCAGCATTTT; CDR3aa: CASSSDSFQPQHF
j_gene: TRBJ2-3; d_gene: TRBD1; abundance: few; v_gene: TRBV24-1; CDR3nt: TGTGCCACCAGTGATTTGACCAGGGACAGGGGGGAAACAGATACGCAGTATTTT; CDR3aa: CATSDLTRDRGETDTQYF
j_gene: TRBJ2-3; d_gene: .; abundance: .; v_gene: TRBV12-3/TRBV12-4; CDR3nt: TGTGCCAGCGCCGGGCAGGGAGCTGGAGCAGATACGGAGTATTTT; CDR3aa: CASAGQGAGADTEYF
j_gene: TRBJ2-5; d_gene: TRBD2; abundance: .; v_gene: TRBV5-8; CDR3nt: TGTGCCAGCAGCTCTGGCGGGGGGAAGCAAGAGACCCAGTACTTC; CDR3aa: CASSSGGGKQETQYF
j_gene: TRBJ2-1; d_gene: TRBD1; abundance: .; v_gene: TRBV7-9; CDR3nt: TGTGCCAGCAGCGGGACAGGGGGCCGACAGTTCTTC; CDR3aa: CASSGTGGRQFF
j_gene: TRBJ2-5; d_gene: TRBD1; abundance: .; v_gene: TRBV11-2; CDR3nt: TGTGCCAGCAGTTTCGGCGGACAGGGGATAAGGCAAGAGACCCAGTACTTC; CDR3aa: CASSFGGQGIRQETQYF
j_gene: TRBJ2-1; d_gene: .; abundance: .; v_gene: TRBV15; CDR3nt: TGTGCCACCAGCAGAGTCGTGGGGGGCGGTTTGTACAGCTCCTACAATGAGCAGTTCTTC; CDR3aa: CATSRVVGGGLYSSYNEQFF
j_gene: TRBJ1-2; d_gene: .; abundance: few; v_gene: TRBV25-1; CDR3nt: TGTGCCAGCAGTGAACCCAGTCAGGGGATCCATGGCTACACCTTC; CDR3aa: CASSEPSQGIHGYTF
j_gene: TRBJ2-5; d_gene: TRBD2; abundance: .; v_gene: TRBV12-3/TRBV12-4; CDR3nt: TGTGCCAGCAGTTTAAACCCAGCGGGGACCCCCTTTGAGACCCAGTACTTC; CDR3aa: CASSLNPAGTPFETQYF
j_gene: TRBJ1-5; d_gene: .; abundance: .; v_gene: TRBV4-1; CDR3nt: TGCGCCAGCAGCCAGGCGAACGGCTACAATCAGCCCCAGCATTTT; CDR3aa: CASSQANGYNQPQHF
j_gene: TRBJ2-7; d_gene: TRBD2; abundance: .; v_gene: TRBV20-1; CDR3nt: TGCAGTGCTTCAGGACTAGCGAGCGAGCAGTACTTC; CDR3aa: CSASGLASEQYF
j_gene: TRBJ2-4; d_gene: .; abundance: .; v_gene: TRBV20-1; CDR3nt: TGCAGTGCTAGGGGTGGGGAAAGGGACATTCAGTACTTC; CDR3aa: CSARGGERDIQYF
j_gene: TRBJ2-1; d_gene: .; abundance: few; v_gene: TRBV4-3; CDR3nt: TGCGCCAGCAGCCTACTAATCCTCAATGAGCAGTTCTTC; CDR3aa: CASSLLILNEQFF
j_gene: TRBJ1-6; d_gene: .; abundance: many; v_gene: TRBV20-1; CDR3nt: TGCAGTGCTAGCTCACAGGAGTACTCACCCCTCCACTTT; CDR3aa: CSASSQEYSPLHF
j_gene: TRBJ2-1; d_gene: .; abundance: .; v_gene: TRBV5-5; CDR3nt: TGTGCCAGCAGCGTTGACCCTTTCAATGAGCAGTTCTTC; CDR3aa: CASSVDPFNEQFF
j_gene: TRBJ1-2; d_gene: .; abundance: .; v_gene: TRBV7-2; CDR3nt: TGTGCCAGCAGCAATTCGAGGAAGGCCTATGGCTACACCTTC; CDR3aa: CASSNSRKAYGYTF
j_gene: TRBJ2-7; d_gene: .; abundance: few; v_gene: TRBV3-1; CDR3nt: TGTGCCAGCAGCCAGAATGGAGGGAATGAGCAGTACTTC; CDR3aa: CASSQNGGNEQYF